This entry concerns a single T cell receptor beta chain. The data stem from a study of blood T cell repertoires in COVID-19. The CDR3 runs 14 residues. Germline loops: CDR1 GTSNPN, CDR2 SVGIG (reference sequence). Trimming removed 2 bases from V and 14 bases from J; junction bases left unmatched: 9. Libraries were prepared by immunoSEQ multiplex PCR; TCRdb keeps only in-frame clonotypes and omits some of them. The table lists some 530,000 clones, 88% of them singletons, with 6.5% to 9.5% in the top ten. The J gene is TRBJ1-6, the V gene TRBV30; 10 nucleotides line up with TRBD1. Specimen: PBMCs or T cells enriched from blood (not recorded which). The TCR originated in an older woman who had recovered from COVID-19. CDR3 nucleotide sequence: TGTGCCTGGAGTCAAGGGACAGGGGAAGATGCCCTCCACTTT. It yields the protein CAWSQGTGEDALHF. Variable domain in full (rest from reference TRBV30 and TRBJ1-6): SQTIHQWPATLVQPVGSPLSLECTVEGTSNPNLYWYRQAAGRGLQLLFYSVGIGQISSEVPQNLSASRPQDRQFILSSKKLLLSDSGFYLCAWSQGTGEDALHFGNGTRLTVT.